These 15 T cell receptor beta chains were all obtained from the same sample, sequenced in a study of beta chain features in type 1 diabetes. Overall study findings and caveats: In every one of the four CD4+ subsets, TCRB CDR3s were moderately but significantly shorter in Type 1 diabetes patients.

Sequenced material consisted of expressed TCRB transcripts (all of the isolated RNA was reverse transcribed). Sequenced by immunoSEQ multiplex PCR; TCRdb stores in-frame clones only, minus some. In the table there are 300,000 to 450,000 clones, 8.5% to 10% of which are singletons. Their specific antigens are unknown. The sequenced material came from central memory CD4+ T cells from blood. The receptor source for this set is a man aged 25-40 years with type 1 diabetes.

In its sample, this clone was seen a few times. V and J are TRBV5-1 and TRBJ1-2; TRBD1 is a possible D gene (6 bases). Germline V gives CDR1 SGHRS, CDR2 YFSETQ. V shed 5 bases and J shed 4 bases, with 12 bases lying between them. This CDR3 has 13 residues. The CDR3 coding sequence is TGCGCCAGCAGATCGGACAGCCCCTATGGCTACACCTTC. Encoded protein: CASRSDSPYGYTF.

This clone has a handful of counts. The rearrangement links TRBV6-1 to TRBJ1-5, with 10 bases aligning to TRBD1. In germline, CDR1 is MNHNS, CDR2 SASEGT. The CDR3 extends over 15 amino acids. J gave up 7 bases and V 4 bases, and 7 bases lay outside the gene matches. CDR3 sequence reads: CASSVRDRGSQPQHF. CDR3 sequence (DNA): TGTGCCAGCAGTGTCCGGGACAGGGGAAGCCAGCCCCAGCATTTT.

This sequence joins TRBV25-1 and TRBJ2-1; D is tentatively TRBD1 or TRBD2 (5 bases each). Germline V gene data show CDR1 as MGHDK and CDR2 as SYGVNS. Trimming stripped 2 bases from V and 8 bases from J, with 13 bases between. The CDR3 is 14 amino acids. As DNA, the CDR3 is TGTGCCAGCAGTGAAGGGACGGGATACTATGAGCAGTTCTTC. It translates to CASSEGTGYYEQFF.

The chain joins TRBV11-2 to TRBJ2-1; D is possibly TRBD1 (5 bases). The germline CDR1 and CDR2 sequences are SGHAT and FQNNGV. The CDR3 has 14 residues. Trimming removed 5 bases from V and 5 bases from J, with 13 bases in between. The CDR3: CASSTGWRDNEQFF. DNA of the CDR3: TGTGCCAGCAGCACAGGCTGGCGCGACAATGAGCAGTTCTTC.

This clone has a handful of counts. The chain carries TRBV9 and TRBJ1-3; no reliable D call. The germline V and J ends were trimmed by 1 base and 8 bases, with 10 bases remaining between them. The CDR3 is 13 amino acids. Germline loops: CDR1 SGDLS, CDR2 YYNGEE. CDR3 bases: TGTGCCAGCAGCGTAAGACCGGCGGACACCATATATTTT. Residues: CASSVRPADTIYF.

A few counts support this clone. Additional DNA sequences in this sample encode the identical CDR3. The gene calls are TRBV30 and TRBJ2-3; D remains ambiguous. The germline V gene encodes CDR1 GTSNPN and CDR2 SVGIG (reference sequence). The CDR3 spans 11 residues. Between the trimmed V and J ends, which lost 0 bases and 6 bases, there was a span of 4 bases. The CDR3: CAWSVGDTQYF. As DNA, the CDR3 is TGTGCCTGGAGTGTTGGGGATACGCAGTATTTT. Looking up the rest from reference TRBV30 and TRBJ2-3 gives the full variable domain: SQTIHQWPATLVQPVGSPLSLECTVEGTSNPNLYWYRQAAGRGLQLLFYSVGIGQISSEVPQNLSASRPQDRQFILSSKKLLLSDSGFYLCAWSVGDTQYFGPGTRLTVL.

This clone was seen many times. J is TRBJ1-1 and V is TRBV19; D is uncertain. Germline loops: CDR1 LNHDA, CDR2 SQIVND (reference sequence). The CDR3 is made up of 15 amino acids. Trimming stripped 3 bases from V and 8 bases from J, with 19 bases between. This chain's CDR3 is CASSITGFSTSEAFF. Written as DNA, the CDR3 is TGTGCCAGTAGTATTACTGGATTCTCGACCTCGGAAGCTTTCTTT.

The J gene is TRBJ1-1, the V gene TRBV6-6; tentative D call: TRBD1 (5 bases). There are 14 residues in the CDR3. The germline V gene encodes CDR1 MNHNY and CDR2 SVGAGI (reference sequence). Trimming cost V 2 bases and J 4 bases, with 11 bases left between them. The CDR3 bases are TGTGCCAGCAGTTACGGGGGTGGGACCACTGAAGCTTTCTTT. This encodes CASSYGGGTTEAFF.

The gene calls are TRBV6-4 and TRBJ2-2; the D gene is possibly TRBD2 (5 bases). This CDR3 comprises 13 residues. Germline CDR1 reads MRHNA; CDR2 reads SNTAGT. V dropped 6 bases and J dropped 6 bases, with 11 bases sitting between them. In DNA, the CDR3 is TGTGCCAGCAGAAGCCAGGAGGCCGGGGAGCTGTTTTTT. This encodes CASRSQEAGELFF.

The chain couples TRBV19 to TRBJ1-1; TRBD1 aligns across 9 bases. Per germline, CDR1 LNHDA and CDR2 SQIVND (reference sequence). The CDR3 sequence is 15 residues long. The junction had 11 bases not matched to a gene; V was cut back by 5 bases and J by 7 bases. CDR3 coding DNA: TGTGCCAGTAGTTTCTCCGGGACAGGGAACTTTGAAGCTTTCTTT. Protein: CASSFSGTGNFEAFF.

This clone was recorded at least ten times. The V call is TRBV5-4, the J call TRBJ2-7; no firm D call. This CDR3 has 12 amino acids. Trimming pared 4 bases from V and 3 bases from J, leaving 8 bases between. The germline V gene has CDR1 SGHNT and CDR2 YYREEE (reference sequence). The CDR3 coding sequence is TGTGCCAGCAGCAAGGACGGCTACGAGCAGTACTTC. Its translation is CASSKDGYEQYF.

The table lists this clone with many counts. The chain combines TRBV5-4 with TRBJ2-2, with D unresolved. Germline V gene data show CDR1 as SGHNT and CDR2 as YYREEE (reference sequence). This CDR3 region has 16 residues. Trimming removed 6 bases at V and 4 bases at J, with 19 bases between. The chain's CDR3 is CASINPSEGPTGELFF. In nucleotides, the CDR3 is TGTGCCAGCATCAACCCCAGTGAAGGGCCCACCGGGGAGCTGTTTTTT.

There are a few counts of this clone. This chain's CDR3 is CASSYSRAGSSYEQYF. The CDR3 DNA is TGTGCCAGCAGTTACTCGAGGGCAGGGAGCTCCTACGAGCAGTACTTC. The V call is TRBV6-5, the J call TRBJ2-7, with D possibly called TRBD1 or TRBD2 (5 bases each). CDR1 MNHEY and CDR2 SVGAGI come from the germline V gene. The V end was cut by 0 bases, the J end by 0 bases, with 12 bases between. This CDR3 spans 16 amino acids.

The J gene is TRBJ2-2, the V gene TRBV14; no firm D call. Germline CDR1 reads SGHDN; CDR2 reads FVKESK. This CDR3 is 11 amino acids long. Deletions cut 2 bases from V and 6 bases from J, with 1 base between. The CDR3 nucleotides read TGTGCCAGCAGCCAATCCGGGGAGCTGTTTTTT. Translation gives CASSQSGELFF.

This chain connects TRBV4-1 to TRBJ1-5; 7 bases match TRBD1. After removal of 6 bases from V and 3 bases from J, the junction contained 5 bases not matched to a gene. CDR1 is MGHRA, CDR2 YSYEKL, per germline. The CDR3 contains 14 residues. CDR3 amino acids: CASSQGGVNQPQHF. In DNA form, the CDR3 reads TGCGCCAGCAGTCAGGGGGGGGTCAATCAGCCCCAGCATTTT.